This T cell receptor (beta chain) stems from a study of molecular identifiers for immune sequencing clone quantification. The study, taken as a whole, reports: Sizes of highly expanded clones could be underestimated through identical TCRs sharing a barcode. One cell's worth of spiked Jurkat TCR RNA was reportedly detectable among approximately 980,000 naive cells.

Sorting was used to obtain naive CD8 T cells (CD8+CD4-CCR7+CD45RA+). TCRdb re-analysed the PCR reads in MiXCR, keeping a single row per CDR3 protein. The sample lists hundreds of thousands of distinct CDR3 sequences; around 25% were seen once. The table lists this clonotype with a few counts. The antigen remains unidentified. Between the trimmed V and J ends, which lost 3 bases and 3 bases, there was a span of 14 bases. CDR3 length: 14 residues. Germline V gives CDR1 GTSNPN, CDR2 SVGIG (reference sequence). The sequence derives from a human donor in good health. Some libraries in this study had Jurkat cell RNA spiked in. The V call is TRBV30, the J call TRBJ1-2; no reliable D call. Sequenced: naive CD8+ T cells from blood, with Jurkat cell RNA spiked in. Described subset: FACS-sorted CD8+CD4-CCR7+CD45RA+ naive T cells. Here the CDR3 DNA reads TGTGCCTGGAGGAAGAGCGGGGATTACTATGGCTACACCTTC. Protein sequence: CAWRKSGDYYGYTF.